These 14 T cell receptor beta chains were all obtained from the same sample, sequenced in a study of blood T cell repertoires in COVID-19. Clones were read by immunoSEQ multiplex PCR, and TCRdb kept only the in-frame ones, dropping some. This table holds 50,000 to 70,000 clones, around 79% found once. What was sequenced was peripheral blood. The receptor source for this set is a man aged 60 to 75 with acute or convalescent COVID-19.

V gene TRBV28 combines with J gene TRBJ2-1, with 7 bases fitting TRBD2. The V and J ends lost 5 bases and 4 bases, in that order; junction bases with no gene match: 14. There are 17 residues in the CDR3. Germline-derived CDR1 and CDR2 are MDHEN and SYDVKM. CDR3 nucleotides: TGTGCCAGCAGTCCCATCCGGGGAGGGCCCAATTACAATGAGCAGTTCTTC. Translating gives CASSPIRGGPNYNEQFF.

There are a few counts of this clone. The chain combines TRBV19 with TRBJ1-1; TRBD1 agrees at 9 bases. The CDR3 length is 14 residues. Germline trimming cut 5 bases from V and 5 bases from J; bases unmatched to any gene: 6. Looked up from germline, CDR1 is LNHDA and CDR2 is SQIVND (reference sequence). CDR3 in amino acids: CASSVLQGATEAFF. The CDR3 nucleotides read TGTGCCAGTAGTGTCTTACAGGGGGCAACTGAAGCTTTCTTT. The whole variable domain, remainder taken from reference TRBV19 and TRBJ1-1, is DGGITQSPKYLFRKEGQNVTLSCEQNLNHDAMYWYRQDPGQGLRLIYYSQIVNDFQKGDIAEGYSVSREKKESFPLTVTSAQKNPTAFYLCASSVLQGATEAFFGQGTRLTVV.

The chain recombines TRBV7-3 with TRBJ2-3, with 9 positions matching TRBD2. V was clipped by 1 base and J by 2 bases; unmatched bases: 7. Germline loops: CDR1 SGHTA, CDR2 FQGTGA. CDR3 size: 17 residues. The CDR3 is CASSLSRLAGITDTQYF. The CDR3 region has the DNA TGTGCCAGCAGCTTAAGTAGGCTAGCGGGGATCACAGATACGCAGTATTTT. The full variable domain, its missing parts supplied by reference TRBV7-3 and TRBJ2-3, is GAGVSQTPSNKVTEKGKYVELRCDPISGHTALYWYRQSLGQGPEFLIYFQGTGAADDSGLPNDRFFAVRPEGSVSTLKIQRTERGDSAVYLCASSLSRLAGITDTQYFGPGTRLTVL.

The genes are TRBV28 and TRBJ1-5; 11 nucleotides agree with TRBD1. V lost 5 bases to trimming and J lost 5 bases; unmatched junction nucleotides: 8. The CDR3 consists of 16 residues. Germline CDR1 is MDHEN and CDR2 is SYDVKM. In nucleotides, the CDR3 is TGTGCCAGCAGTCCCGGGACAGGGGGAATTTATCAGCCCCAGCATTTT. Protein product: CASSPGTGGIYQPQHF.

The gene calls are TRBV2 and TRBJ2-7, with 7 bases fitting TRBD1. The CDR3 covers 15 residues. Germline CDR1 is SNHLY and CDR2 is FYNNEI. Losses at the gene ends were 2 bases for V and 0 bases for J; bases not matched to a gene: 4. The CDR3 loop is CASSELWDSSYEQYF. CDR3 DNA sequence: TGTGCCAGCAGTGAATTATGGGACAGCTCCTACGAGCAGTACTTC.

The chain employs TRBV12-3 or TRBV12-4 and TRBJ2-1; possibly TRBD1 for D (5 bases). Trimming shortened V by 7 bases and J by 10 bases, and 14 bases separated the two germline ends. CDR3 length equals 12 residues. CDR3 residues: CASTPGYREQFF. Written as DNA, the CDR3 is TGTGCCAGCACCCCCGGGTACAGGGAGCAGTTCTTC.

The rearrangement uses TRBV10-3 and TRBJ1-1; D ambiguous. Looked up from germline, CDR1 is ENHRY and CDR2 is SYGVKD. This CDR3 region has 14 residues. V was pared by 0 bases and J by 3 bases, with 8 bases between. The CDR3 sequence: CAISESSVHTEAFF. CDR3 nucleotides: TGTGCCATCAGTGAGTCGTCCGTCCACACTGAAGCTTTCTTT.

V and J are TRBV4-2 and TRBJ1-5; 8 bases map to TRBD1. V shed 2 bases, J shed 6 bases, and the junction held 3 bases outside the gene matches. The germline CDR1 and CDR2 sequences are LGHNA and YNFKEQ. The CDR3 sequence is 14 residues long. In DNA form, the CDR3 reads TGTGCCAGCAGCCAACAGGGGGCGACTCAGCCCCAGCATTTT. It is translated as CASSQQGATQPQHF.

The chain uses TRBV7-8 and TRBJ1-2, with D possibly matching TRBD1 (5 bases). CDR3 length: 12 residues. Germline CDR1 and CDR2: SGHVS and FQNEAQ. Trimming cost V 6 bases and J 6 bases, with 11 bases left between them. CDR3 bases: TGTGCCAGCAGTTTCGGGGGGGATGGCTACACCTTC. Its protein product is CASSFGGDGYTF.

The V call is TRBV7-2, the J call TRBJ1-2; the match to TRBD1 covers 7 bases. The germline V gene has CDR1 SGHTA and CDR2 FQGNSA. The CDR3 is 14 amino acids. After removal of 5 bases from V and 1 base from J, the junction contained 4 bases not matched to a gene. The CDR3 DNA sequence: TGTGCCAGCAGCCTGGGACAGCTTAACTATGGCTACACCTTC. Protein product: CASSLGQLNYGYTF.

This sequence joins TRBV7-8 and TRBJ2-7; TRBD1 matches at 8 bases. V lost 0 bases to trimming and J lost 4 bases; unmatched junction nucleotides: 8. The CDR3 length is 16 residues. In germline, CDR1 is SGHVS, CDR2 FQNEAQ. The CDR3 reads CASSLAIIQGVYEQYF. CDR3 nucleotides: TGTGCCAGCAGCTTAGCGATCATACAGGGGGTTTACGAGCAGTACTTC.

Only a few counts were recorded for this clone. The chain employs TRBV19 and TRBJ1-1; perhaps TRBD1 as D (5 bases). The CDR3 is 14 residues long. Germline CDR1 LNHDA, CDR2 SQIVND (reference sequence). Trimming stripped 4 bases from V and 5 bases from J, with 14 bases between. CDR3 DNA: TGTGCCAGTAGTACCCTGGGGGGGTTTACTGAAGCTTTCTTT. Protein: CASSTLGGFTEAFF.

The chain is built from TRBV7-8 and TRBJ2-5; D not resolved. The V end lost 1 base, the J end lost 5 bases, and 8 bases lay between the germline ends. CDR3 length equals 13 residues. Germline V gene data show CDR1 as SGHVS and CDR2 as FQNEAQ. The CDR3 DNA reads TGTGCCAGCAGCTTAGGACTGGCCGAGACCCAGTACTTC. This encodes CASSLGLAETQYF.

The CDR3 DNA reads TGTGCCTGGAGTGGGGGGGGCAGTGGCTACACCTTC. This encodes CAWSGGGSGYTF. The chain links TRBV30 to TRBJ1-2, with D maybe TRBD1 (6 bases). CDR1 GTSNPN and CDR2 SVGIG come from the germline V gene (reference sequence). This CDR3 comprises 12 residues. Trimming pared 1 base from V and 7 bases from J, leaving 10 bases between.